The 7 T cell receptor beta chains below were found in one sample sequenced in a study of blood T cells in healthy people across ages. A second roughly 7 to 11 cycle PCR used barcoded and J-beta primers. TCRdb reprocessed the 5' RACE reads via MiXCR and lists one record per CDR3 protein. The data show about 670,000 distinct CDR3 sequences, roughly 43% seen once. The sample taken for sequencing was blood. All receptors come from a man older than 75 in good health.

J is TRBJ2-4 and V is TRBV15; tentative D call: TRBD2 (5 bases). Per germline, CDR1 LNHNV and CDR2 YYDKDF (reference sequence). V was cut by 0 bases and J by 8 bases, with 14 bases left in between. The CDR3 runs to 15 residues. CDR3 sequence reads: CATSRDRLLYYIQYF. CDR3 sequence (DNA): TGTGCCACCAGCAGAGATAGACTACTTTATTACATTCAGTACTTC.

To note about this clonotype: Germline and junction disagree at one end, which may indicate a read error. The rearrangement joins TRBV4-1 to TRBJ2-1; a possible D gene is TRBD1 (6 bases). This CDR3 comprises 15 residues. CDR1 MGHRA and CDR2 YSYEKL come from the germline V gene. This CDR3 reads CASSQDRGTHNEQFF. CDR3 DNA: TGCGCCAGCAGTCAAGATAGGGGGACACACAATGAGCAGTTCTTC.

The chain couples TRBV29-1 to TRBJ2-1, with D uncertain. V lost 1 base and J lost 12, with 10 bases in between. Germline V gene lookup returns CDR1 SQVTM and CDR2 ANQGSEA. This CDR3 comprises 11 residues. The CDR3 region is CSVEAASRQFF. CDR3 bases: TGCAGCGTTGAAGCAGCGTCTCGGCAGTTCTTC.

V is TRBV5-4 and J is TRBJ2-7; tentatively, D is TRBD2 (5 bases). The CDR3 has 13 residues. From germline, CDR1 is SGHNT and CDR2 YYREEE (reference sequence). The germline V and J ends were trimmed by 4 bases and 4 bases, with 12 bases remaining between them. The chain's CDR3 is CASSAGRVYEQYF. The CDR3 DNA reads as TGTGCCAGCAGCGCGGGTAGGGTTTACGAGCAGTACTTC.

This chain joins TRBV6-2 or TRBV6-3 and TRBJ1-1; TRBD1 might be the D (5 bases). This CDR3 spans 15 amino acids. The V gene lost 7 bases and the J gene lost 8 bases, with 23 bases spanning the gap. In germline, CDR1 is MNHEY, CDR2 SVGEGT. The CDR3: CASIFRGLGNYEAFF. In nucleotides, the CDR3 is TGTGCCAGCATCTTCCGGGGGTTGGGAAACTACGAAGCTTTCTTT.

The chain links TRBV12-3 or TRBV12-4 to TRBJ2-5; 11 positions match TRBD2. J was trimmed by 3 bases and V by 5 bases; bases with no gene match: 5. The CDR3 runs 15 residues. CDR3 nucleotide sequence: TGTGCCAGCAGTAGGCCGACTAGCGGGGAAGAGACCCAGTACTTC. It encodes CASSRPTSGEETQYF.

This clonotype was seen many times. At one end the junction does not follow the germline gene, possibly because of a read error. V and J are TRBV2 and TRBJ2-5, with 8 bases fitting TRBD2. CDR1 is SNHLY, CDR2 FYNNEI, per germline. The CDR3 is 15 amino acids. CDR3 amino acids: CASREGGLERETQYF. The DNA for the CDR3 is TGTGCCAGCAGAGAAGGGGGACTAGAGAGGGAGACCCAGTACTTC.